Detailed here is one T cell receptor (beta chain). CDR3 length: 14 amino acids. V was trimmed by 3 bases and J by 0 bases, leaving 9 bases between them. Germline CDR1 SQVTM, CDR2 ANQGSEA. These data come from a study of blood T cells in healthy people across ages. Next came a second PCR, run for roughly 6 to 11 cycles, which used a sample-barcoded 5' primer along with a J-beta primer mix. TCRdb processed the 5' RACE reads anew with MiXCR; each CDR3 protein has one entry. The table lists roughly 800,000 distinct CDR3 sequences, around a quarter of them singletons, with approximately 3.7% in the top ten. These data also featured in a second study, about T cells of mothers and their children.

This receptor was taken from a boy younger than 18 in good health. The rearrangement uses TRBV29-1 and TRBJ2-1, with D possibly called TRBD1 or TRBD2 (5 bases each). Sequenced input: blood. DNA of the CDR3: TGCAGCGTTGACGGGACCTCCTCCTACAATGAGCAGTTCTTC. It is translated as CSVDGTSSYNEQFF.